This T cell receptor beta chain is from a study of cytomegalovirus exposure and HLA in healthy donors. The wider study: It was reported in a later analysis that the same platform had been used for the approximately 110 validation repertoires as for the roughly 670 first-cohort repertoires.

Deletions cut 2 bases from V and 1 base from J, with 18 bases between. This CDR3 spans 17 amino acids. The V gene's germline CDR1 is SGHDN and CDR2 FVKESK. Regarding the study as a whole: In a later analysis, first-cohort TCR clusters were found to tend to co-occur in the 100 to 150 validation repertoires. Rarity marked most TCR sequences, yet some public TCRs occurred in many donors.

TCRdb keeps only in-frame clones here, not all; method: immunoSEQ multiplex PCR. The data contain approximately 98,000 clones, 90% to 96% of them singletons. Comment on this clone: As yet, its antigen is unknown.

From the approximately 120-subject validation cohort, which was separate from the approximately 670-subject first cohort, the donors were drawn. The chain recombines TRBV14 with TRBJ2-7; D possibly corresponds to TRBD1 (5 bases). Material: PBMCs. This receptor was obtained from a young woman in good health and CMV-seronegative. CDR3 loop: CASSQMGRQGASYEQYF. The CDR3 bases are TGTGCCAGCAGCCAAATGGGTAGGCAGGGTGCTTCCTACGAGCAGTACTTC. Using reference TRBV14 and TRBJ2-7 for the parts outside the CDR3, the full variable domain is EAGVTQFPSHSVIEKGQTVTLRCDPISGHDNLYWYRRVMGKEIKFLLHFVKESKQDESGMPNNRFLAERTGGTYSTLKVQPAELEDSGVYFCASSQMGRQGASYEQYFGPGTRLTVT.